Each of the 9 T cell receptor beta chains below was sequenced from the same sample in a study of T cell changes during pregnancy in multiple sclerosis. Sequencing was performed with immunoSEQ multiplex PCR; in TCRdb, only in-frame clones are kept and a portion is missing. Among some 71,000 clones listed, about 91% were seen once. The material sequenced was CD4+ T cells from peripheral blood mononuclear cells, taken in the third trimester of pregnancy. Every receptor here comes from a female donor in good health, enrolled as a control in a pregnancy study.

The rearrangement uses TRBV7-3 and TRBJ2-2; 9 bases are a match to TRBD1. The V and J ends lost 3 bases and 4 bases, in that order; junction bases with no gene match: 9. Germline V lookup: CDR1 SGHTA, CDR2 FQGTGA. CDR3 length equals 17 residues. The CDR3 coding sequence is TGTGCCAGCAGCTTTACAGGGGGCGCCGAGAGCACCGGGGAGCTGTTTTTT. It translates to CASSFTGGAESTGELFF. Looking up the rest from reference TRBV7-3 and TRBJ2-2 gives the full variable domain: GAGVSQTPSNKVTEKGKYVELRCDPISGHTALYWYRQSLGQGPEFLIYFQGTGAADDSGLPNDRFFAVRPEGSVSTLKIQRTERGDSAVYLCASSFTGGAESTGELFFGEGSRLTVL.

This chain connects TRBV11-3 to TRBJ2-3; D might be TRBD1 (6 bases). CDR1 is SGHNT, CDR2 YENEEA, per germline. The CDR3 sequence is 15 residues long. The V end lost 6 bases, the J end lost 4 bases, and 17 bases lay between the germline ends. The CDR3 DNA reads as TGTGCCAGCAGTATAACAGGGTTACGACCAGATACGCAGTATTTT. Protein: CASSITGLRPDTQYF.

The chain has TRBV7-2 and TRBJ2-3; D gene uncertain. V was cut by 1 base and J by 1 base, with 3 bases left in between. The CDR3 is 13 residues long. Germline assignment: CDR1 SGHTA and CDR2 FQGNSA. The CDR3 sequence: CASSLGRTDTQYF. CDR3 nucleotide sequence: TGTGCCAGCAGCTTAGGGCGCACAGATACGCAGTATTTT.

V is TRBV5-1 and J is TRBJ1-6; D might be TRBD1 (6 bases). V was trimmed by 3 bases and J by 4 bases, leaving 11 bases between them. The length of the CDR3 is 15 residues. Per the germline V gene, CDR1 is SGHRS and CDR2 is YFSETQ. CDR3 residues: CASSSQGGYNSPLHF. In DNA, the CDR3 is TGCGCCAGCAGCTCACAGGGAGGGTATAATTCACCCCTCCACTTT.

V gene TRBV11-3 combines with J gene TRBJ2-5; TRBD2 agrees at 8 bases. The germline CDR1 and CDR2 sequences are SGHNT and YENEEA. V was clipped by 5 bases and J by 1 base; unmatched bases: 6. The CDR3 has 15 residues. For the CDR3, the DNA is TGTGCCAGCAGCAAACGGGGGGGCTCCCAAGAGACCCAGTACTTC. Translation: CASSKRGGSQETQYF. Supplemented by reference TRBV11-3 and TRBJ2-5, the full variable domain reads EAGVVQSPRYKIIEKKQPVAFWCNPISGHNTLYWYLQNLGQGPELLIRYENEEAVDDSQLPKDRFSAERLKGVDSTLKIQPAELGDSAVYLCASSKRGGSQETQYFGPGTRLLVL.

V is TRBV10-3 and J is TRBJ2-2, with 8 bases aligning to TRBD1. Germline CDR1 is ENHRY and CDR2 is SYGVKD. J was trimmed by 1 base and V by 6 bases; bases with no gene match: 4. The CDR3 has 15 residues. The CDR3 bases are TGTGCCATCAGAGAACAGGGGGGGAACACCGGGGAGCTGTTTTTT. Residues: CAIREQGGNTGELFF.

This chain links TRBV11-3 with TRBJ2-2, with 7 positions matching TRBD2. Germline loops: CDR1 SGHNT, CDR2 YENEEA. The CDR3 extends over 17 amino acids. After removal of 5 bases from V and 1 base from J, the junction contained 10 bases not matched to a gene. The CDR3 bases are TGTGCCAGCAGCCCTGTCCGGGACTATCGGAACACCGGGGAGCTGTTTTTT. Residues: CASSPVRDYRNTGELFF.

The chain is built from TRBV19 and TRBJ1-5, with TRBD1 identical over 8 bases. CDR1 is LNHDA and CDR2 is SQIVND in the germline V gene (reference sequence). With 0 bases clipped from V and 6 bases from J, the junction kept 10 bases outside the gene matches. The CDR3 contains 17 residues. The CDR3 DNA reads TGTGCCAGTAGTATAGATTTGCGACAGGGGCACGGTCAGCCCCAGCATTTT. Its protein product is CASSIDLRQGHGQPQHF.

This clone was counted between two and nine times. Other DNA sequences from this sample encode an identical CDR3 as well. The chain links TRBV30 to TRBJ2-2; perhaps TRBD1 as D (6 bases). The germline V gene has CDR1 GTSNPN and CDR2 SVGIG (reference sequence). V lost 0 bases and J 5 bases, leaving 7 bases between the germline ends. This CDR3 comprises 13 residues. The CDR3 sequence: CAWSVQGTGELFF. The CDR3 bases are TGTGCCTGGAGTGTACAGGGAACCGGGGAGCTGTTTTTT.